The 14 T cell receptor beta chains presented below share a single source sample, sequenced in a study of blood T cells in healthy people across ages. The authors ran a second PCR of roughly 6 to 12 cycles using a sample-barcoded 5' primer and a J-beta primer mix. TCRdb recomputed calls from the 5' RACE reads with MiXCR, one row per CDR3 protein. The sample has some 760,000 distinct CDR3 sequences; around 25% are singletons. Another study also made use of these data, one on T cells of mothers and their children.

The specimen was blood. The receptors were sampled from a boy aged 5-17 years in good health.

This chain connects TRBV11-2 to TRBJ1-2; D may be TRBD1 (5 bases). Germline V gene data show CDR1 as SGHAT and CDR2 as FQNNGV. The CDR3 sequence is 14 residues long. V dropped 3 bases and J dropped 6 bases, with 14 bases sitting between them. CDR3 sequence reads: CASSLLRGADGYTF. The CDR3 DNA sequence: TGTGCCAGCAGCTTGTTGAGGGGCGCGGATGGCTACACCTTC.

The chain links TRBV15 to TRBJ2-5; 10 nucleotides match TRBD1. J gave up 1 base and V 0 bases, and 8 bases lay outside the gene matches. This CDR3 comprises 18 residues. Germline V lookup: CDR1 LNHNV, CDR2 YYDKDF (reference sequence). The CDR3 here is CATSRETGGAVFQETQYF. For the CDR3, the DNA is TGTGCCACCAGCAGAGAGACAGGGGGCGCCGTATTCCAAGAGACCCAGTACTTC.

This chain connects TRBV3-1 to TRBJ2-5; D may be TRBD2 (6 bases). The V and J ends lost 3 bases and 2 bases respectively, with 13 bases between them. Germline assignment: CDR1 LGHDT and CDR2 YNNKEL (reference sequence). The CDR3 totals 15 residues. CDR3 region: CASSHPRGWQETQYF. The CDR3 nucleotides read TGTGCCAGCAGCCATCCCCGGGGGTGGCAAGAGACCCAGTACTTC.

The genes are TRBV9 and TRBJ2-1; D is possibly TRBD1 (6 bases). Germline CDR1 SGDLS, CDR2 YYNGEE. The CDR3 is 15 amino acids. Trimming stripped 0 bases from V and 8 bases from J, with 15 bases between. For the CDR3, the DNA is TGTGCCAGCAGCGTAGTAATCAGGGGCTTGGATGAGCAGTTCTTC. The encoded protein is CASSVVIRGLDEQFF. The whole variable domain, remainder taken from reference TRBV9 and TRBJ2-1, is DSGVTQTPKHLITATGQRVTLRCSPRSGDLSVYWYQQSLDQGLQFLIQYYNGEERAKGNILERFSAQQFPDLHSELNLSSLELGDSALYFCASSVVIRGLDEQFFGPGTRLTVL.

This clonotype was counted a few times. The chain combines TRBV7-9 with TRBJ2-7; D may be TRBD1 (6 bases). The CDR3 is 17 amino acids. CDR1 SEHNR and CDR2 FQNEAQ come from the germline V gene (reference sequence). The V and J ends lost 4 bases and 2 bases respectively, with 21 bases between them. CDR3 DNA: TGTGCCAGCAGCTCCCACTTAGCCCAGGGGCCAACCTACGAGCAGTACTTC. Encoded protein: CASSSHLAQGPTYEQYF. The full variable domain, in which reference TRBV7-9 and TRBJ2-7 provide the parts outside the CDR3, is DTGVSQNPRHKITKRGQNVTFRCDPISEHNRLYWYRQTLGQGPEFLTYFQNEAQLEKSRLLSDRFSAERPKGSFSTLEIQRTEQGDSAMYLCASSSHLAQGPTYEQYFGPGTRLTVT.

The chain has TRBV10-3 and TRBJ2-1; a possible D gene is TRBD2 (5 bases). CDR1 ENHRY and CDR2 SYGVKD come from the germline V gene. V was shortened by 0 bases and J by 7 bases, with 13 bases between the two germline ends. The CDR3 length is 15 residues. The CDR3 DNA reads TGTGCCATCAGTGAGTCGAAGGGCACGGGGAATGAGCAGTTCTTC. It encodes CAISESKGTGNEQFF.

The chain has TRBV12-3 or TRBV12-4 and TRBJ2-3; 7 nucleotides line up with TRBD1. V shed 4 bases, J shed 2 bases, and the junction held 6 bases outside the gene matches. The length of the CDR3 is 15 residues. In DNA, the CDR3 is TGTGCCAGCAGTTCTGACAGGGTCCCCACAGATACGCAGTATTTT. Amino acids: CASSSDRVPTDTQYF.

This chain joins TRBV6-1 and TRBJ1-4; TRBD1 aligns across 11 bases. Germline CDR1 and CDR2: MNHNS and SASEGT. Trimming cost V 7 bases and J 4 bases; bases outside gene matches: 8. This CDR3 has 16 residues. DNA for the CDR3: TGTGCCAGCAAGTCCGGGACAGGGGGAAATAATGAAAAACTGTTTTTT. This translates into CASKSGTGGNNEKLFF.

The rearrangement uses TRBV11-1 and TRBJ1-2; D unresolved. Germline V gives CDR1 SGHAT, CDR2 FQDESV (reference sequence). The length of the CDR3 is 14 residues. V lost 1 base, J lost 7 bases, and 13 bases lay in between. CDR3 DNA sequence: TGTGCCAGCAGCTTAGGGACCTCATCATCTGGCTACACCTTC. Translated, it gives CASSLGTSSSGYTF. The full variable domain, with the rest looked up from reference TRBV11-1 and TRBJ1-2, is EAEVAQSPRYKITEKSQAVAFWCDPISGHATLYWYRQILGQGPELLVQFQDESVVDDSQLPKDRFSAERLKGVDSTLKIQPAELGDSAMYLCASSLGTSSSGYTFGSGTRLTVV.

This chain joins TRBV3-1 and TRBJ2-5, with a weak D call TRBD2 (7 bases). Germline values: CDR1 LGHDT, CDR2 YNNKEL (reference sequence). V was clipped by 0 bases and J by 1 base, with 15 bases between them. The CDR3 has 17 amino acids. In DNA, the CDR3 is TGTGCCAGCAGCCAAGATGGGGGGGCTCTGTCCCAAGAGACCCAGTACTTC. Translating gives CASSQDGGALSQETQYF.

This clonotype turned up a few times. The chain combines TRBV18 with TRBJ2-5, with D perhaps matching TRBD1 or TRBD2 (5 bases each). The CDR3 is 18 residues long. V was trimmed by 3 bases and J by 3 bases, leaving 23 bases between them. Germline V gene lookup returns CDR1 KGHSH and CDR2 LQKENI. CDR3 nucleotides: TGTGCCAGCTCACCCGCATTAACTTCCGGGACGTGGGAAGAGACCCAGTACTTC. Translated: CASSPALTSGTWEETQYF.

The chain has TRBV4-3 and TRBJ1-4; D is possibly TRBD1 (6 bases). Germline V gives CDR1 LGHNA, CDR2 YSLEER. There are 16 residues in the CDR3. V was shortened by 2 bases and J by 10 bases, with 20 bases between the two germline ends. The CDR3, as DNA: TGCGCCAGCAGCCAACTCAGCGCGGGGGCGGGGGGAAAACTGTTTTTT. Protein: CASSQLSAGAGGKLFF.

This chain connects TRBV20-1 to TRBJ2-4; TRBD2 matches at 11 bases. The length of the CDR3 is 15 residues. The junction had 7 bases not matched to a gene; V was cut back by 3 bases and J by 6 bases. CDR1 is DFQATT, CDR2 SNEGSKA, per germline (reference sequence). This CDR3 reads CSASSGTSGGNIQYF. The CDR3 DNA is TGCAGTGCTAGCTCCGGGACTAGCGGTGGAAACATTCAGTACTTC.

The table lists this clonotype with a few counts. V gene TRBV6-5 combines with J gene TRBJ2-1; 8 bases map to TRBD1. The J call could be wrong; TRBJ2-7 is a better fit for the DNA end. Per germline, CDR1 MNHEY and CDR2 SVGAGI. The CDR3 is made up of 15 amino acids. CDR3 coding DNA: TGTGCCAGCAGTTCCCGCGGGACAGGCATCTACGAGCAGTACTTC. It encodes CASSSRGTGIYEQYF.